This passage covers 8 T cell receptor beta chains from one sample sequenced in a study of PD-L1 blockade in urothelial cancer. The method was immunoSEQ multiplex PCR; TCRdb's version includes in-frame clones alone and lacks a portion of them. The table includes roughly 54,000 clones, roughly nine tenths detected once. Time point here: pretreatment peripheral blood. This specimen consisted of PBMCs, obtained around atezolizumab (anti-PD-L1) treatment. These receptors came from a woman aged 60-75 years with urothelial cancer.

This sequence joins TRBV14 and TRBJ2-1, with D maybe TRBD2 (6 bases). The V end was cut by 8 bases, the J end by 10 bases, with 27 bases between. The CDR3 totals 16 residues. Germline CDR1 reads SGHDN; CDR2 reads FVKESK. This chain's CDR3 is CASGKNRDWPYGEQFF. CDR3 DNA sequence: TGTGCCAGCGGTAAGAACCGGGACTGGCCCTATGGCGAGCAGTTCTTC.

V is TRBV19 and J is TRBJ2-2; 8 nucleotides match TRBD2. The germline CDR1 and CDR2 sequences are LNHDA and SQIVND (reference sequence). The CDR3 loop spans 14 amino acids. V dropped 7 bases and J dropped 8; count of bases not matched to a gene: 9. The CDR3 loop reads CASTAGGAGGELFF. The CDR3 DNA is TGTGCCAGTACCGCCGGGGGGGCAGGAGGGGAGCTGTTTTTT.

V usage is TRBV6-5 and J usage is TRBJ2-7; 8 positions match TRBD2. CDR1 and CDR2 (germline): MNHEY, SVGAGI. J lost 2 bases, V lost 2 bases, and 5 bases had no gene match. This CDR3 comprises 15 residues. The CDR3 is CASSYAPGLAYEQYF. The CDR3 nucleotides are TGTGCCAGCAGTTACGCCCCGGGACTAGCCTACGAGCAGTACTTC.

J is TRBJ1-2 and V is TRBV13; 11 positions agree with TRBD1. Germline lookup yields CDR1 PRHDT and CDR2 FYEKMQ (reference sequence). This CDR3 is built from 14 residues. Trimming removed 4 bases from V and 7 bases from J; junction bases left unmatched: 5. In nucleotides, the CDR3 is TGTGCCAGCAGCTCAGGACAGGGGGCTTTTGGCTACACCTTC. Translated, it gives CASSSGQGAFGYTF.

This clone was counted between two and nine times. V is TRBV27 and J is TRBJ1-5, with D tentatively TRBD1 (5 bases). This CDR3 comprises 15 residues. Trimming removed 4 bases at V and 0 bases at J, with 10 bases between. The germline CDR1 and CDR2 sequences are MNHEY and SMNVEV (reference sequence). The CDR3 coding sequence is TGTGCCAGCAGTTCTTCAGGGTATAGCAATCAGCCCCAGCATTTT. Its translation: CASSSSGYSNQPQHF.

This chain connects TRBV10-1 to TRBJ2-1, with TRBD2 identical over 11 bases. This CDR3 is 16 amino acids long. The V and J ends lost 2 bases and 3 bases, in that order; junction bases with no gene match: 3. The germline gives CDR1 WNHNN, CDR2 SYGVQD (reference sequence). The CDR3 bases are TGCGCCAGCAGTGAGCGGACTAGCGGGTTCTACAATGAGCAGTTCTTC. It codes for CASSERTSGFYNEQFF.

The V and J genes are TRBV2 and TRBJ1-3; no reliable D call. Germline assignment: CDR1 SNHLY and CDR2 FYNNEI. Trimming stripped 0 bases from V and 7 bases from J, with 7 bases between. This CDR3 has 13 residues. CDR3 in amino acids: CASSEALGNTIYF. CDR3 bases: TGTGCCAGCAGTGAAGCCCTCGGGAACACCATATATTTT.

The V gene is TRBV28, the J gene TRBJ2-2, with D maybe TRBD2 (6 bases). The CDR3 is made up of 15 amino acids. Trimming took off 2 bases at V and 4 bases at J, with 11 bases between the two ends. Germline CDR1 and CDR2: MDHEN and SYDVKM. The CDR3 DNA sequence: TGTGCCAGCAGTTTAGCCGGGGGTCCCACCGGGGAGCTGTTTTTT. It is translated as CASSLAGGPTGELFF.